This T cell receptor (beta chain) was sequenced for a study of blood T cells in healthy people across ages. Overall study results and limits: Higher naive T cell percentage went strongly together with higher TCR beta diversity. More naive CD4+ cells and higher diversity marked long-lived donors relative to aged donors.

This clonotype was recorded once. No antigen is known for it. The study drew donors from healthy Caucasian individuals in Russia aged roughly 6 to 90. Isolation yielded PBMCs, at least 6.5 million per sample, in every case. Germline V CDR1 and CDR2: SNHLY, FYNNEI. V gave up 4 bases and J gave up 2 bases, with 9 bases separating them. This CDR3 spans 14 amino acids. Using a J-beta primer mix together with a sample-barcoded 5' primer, a second PCR was run for roughly 6 to 12 cycles. TCRdb re-analysed the 5' RACE reads in MiXCR, keeping a single row per CDR3 protein. The table lists about 1.6 million distinct CDR3 sequences, about 35% of them singletons.

Sample: blood. The chain has TRBV2 and TRBJ1-5; no definite D call. The TCR was taken from a woman in her 30s in good health. The CDR3 is CASSGWHGNQPQHF. CDR3 sequence (DNA): TGTGCCAGCAGTGGGTGGCACGGCAATCAGCCCCAGCATTTT.